Each of the 30 T cell receptor beta chains below was sequenced from the same sample in a study of shared clonotypes between healthy human individuals. The assay was immunoSEQ multiplex PCR, and TCRdb's table has in-frame clones only and misses some. The data contain some 2.1 million clones, roughly 96% of them seen just once; the ten biggest clones take up more than 0.1%. Sequenced: naive CD4+ T cells sorted from blood. The subset was: CD45RA+ positively selected. Receptors were obtained from a man between 18 and 29 years old in good health.

The chain has TRBV6-1 and TRBJ1-1; the D is unclear. CDR3 length equals 14 residues. V gave up 2 bases and J gave up 0 bases, with 7 bases separating them. Germline V gives CDR1 MNHNS, CDR2 SASEGT. CDR3 nucleotide sequence: TGTGCCAGCAGTGAATTCGAGGTGAACACTGAAGCTTTCTTT. It codes for CASSEFEVNTEAFF.

This chain links TRBV19 with TRBJ2-7, with TRBD1 matching over 10 bases. There are 12 residues in the CDR3. V lost 8 bases to trimming and J lost 6 bases; unmatched junction nucleotides: 4. Germline assignment: CDR1 LNHDA and CDR2 SQIVND (reference sequence). This CDR3 reads CASSDRGSEQYF. The DNA for the CDR3 is TGTGCCAGTTCGGACAGGGGGTCCGAGCAGTACTTC.

The rearrangement uses TRBV6-5 and TRBJ2-2; maybe TRBD2 (6 bases). The V gene lost 6 bases and the J gene lost 4 bases, with 9 bases spanning the gap. Germline CDR1 MNHEY, CDR2 SVGAGI. This CDR3 has 13 residues. The CDR3 sequence is CASSKTSTGELFF. In DNA form, the CDR3 reads TGTGCCAGCAGCAAGACTAGCACCGGGGAGCTGTTTTTT.

The rearrangement joins TRBV11-2 to TRBJ2-7; 10 bases align to TRBD1. The CDR3 runs to 15 residues. V lost 5 bases, J lost 2 bases, and 6 bases stayed unmatched. In germline, CDR1 is SGHAT, CDR2 FQNNGV. The CDR3 is CASSHPGTGAYEQYF. The CDR3 region has the DNA TGTGCCAGCAGCCACCCCGGGACAGGGGCCTACGAGCAGTACTTC.

This chain uses TRBV15 with TRBJ1-1; perhaps TRBD1 as D (5 bases). The CDR3 extends over 16 amino acids. In germline, CDR1 is LNHNV, CDR2 YYDKDF (reference sequence). The V end was cut by 5 bases, the J end by 0 bases, with 16 bases between. The CDR3 region is CATSPAGRRMNTEAFF. The CDR3 DNA is TGTGCCACCAGCCCGGCAGGGAGGAGAATGAACACTGAAGCTTTCTTT.

About this clone: A much larger clone sits a single nucleotide away, making a read error possible. The identical CDR3 is also encoded by other nucleotide sequences in the sample. The rearrangement uses TRBV5-1 and TRBJ2-3; no reliable D call. V was shortened by 1 base and J by 6 bases, with 3 bases between the two germline ends. Germline values: CDR1 SGHRS, CDR2 YFSETQ. The CDR3 is 11 amino acids. The CDR3, as DNA: TGCGCCAGCAGCTTGTTGGATACGCAGTATTTT. It is translated as CASSLLDTQYF.

The chain combines TRBV4-3 with TRBJ2-6, with D possibly being TRBD2 (7 bases). Germline CDR1 and CDR2: LGHNA and YSLEER. Trimming stripped 0 bases from V and 9 bases from J, with 12 bases between. The CDR3 is 15 amino acids. The CDR3 DNA reads TGCGCCAGCAGCCAAGACGCGGGGGCGAGCAACGTCCTGACTTTC. Protein sequence: CASSQDAGASNVLTF.

CDR3 coding DNA: TGTGCCAGCAGCTTTTACCCCGGGACAGGTAAAGCGAACACCGGGGAGCTGTTTTTT. This codes for CASSFYPGTGKANTGELFF. The J gene is TRBJ2-2, the V gene TRBV5-6, with 8 bases lining up with TRBD1. Germline-derived CDR1 and CDR2 are SGHDT and YYEEEE. Unmatched junction bases numbered 12, after V lost 2 bases and J lost 0 bases. This CDR3 is 19 amino acids long.

As concerns this clone: A junction boundary mismatches the germline segment, possibly from a read error. V usage is TRBV29-1 and J usage is TRBJ2-7, with 7 bases aligning to TRBD2. Germline CDR1 SQVTM, CDR2 ANQGSEA. The CDR3 covers 10 residues. The CDR3 loop is CSVRGWGGHF. CDR3 DNA sequence: TGCAGCGTACGGGGCTGGGGAGGGCACTTC.

The V gene is TRBV10-3, the J gene TRBJ1-6, with TRBD1 identical over 10 bases. The length of the CDR3 is 12 residues. The J segment lost 8 bases and the V segment lost 9 bases, leaving 1 base of the junction unmatched. Looked up from germline, CDR1 is ENHRY and CDR2 is SYGVKD. DNA of the CDR3: TGTGCCATAGGACAGGGGGATTCACCCCTCCACTTT. Encoded protein: CAIGQGDSPLHF.

This chain links TRBV30 with TRBJ1-6, with TRBD1 identical over 9 bases. Germline V gene lookup returns CDR1 GTSNPN and CDR2 SVGIG (reference sequence). V shed 0 bases, J shed 7 bases, and the junction held 10 bases outside the gene matches. The CDR3 runs to 17 residues. The CDR3 region has the DNA TGTGCCTGGAGTGTAATAGGGACAGGGAGCAAAAATTCACCCCTCCACTTT. This sequence encodes CAWSVIGTGSKNSPLHF. Filled out from reference TRBV30 and TRBJ1-6, the complete variable domain reads SQTIHQWPATLVQPVGSPLSLECTVEGTSNPNLYWYRQAAGRGLQLLFYSVGIGQISSEVPQNLSASRPQDRQFILSSKKLLLSDSGFYLCAWSVIGTGSKNSPLHFGNGTRLTVT.

The chain has TRBV15 and TRBJ1-5, with D perhaps TRBD1 (6 bases). CDR3 length equals 16 residues. CDR1 and CDR2 from the germline V gene are LNHNV and YYDKDF (reference sequence). The V end lost 1 base, the J end lost 8 bases, and 18 bases lay between the germline ends. For the CDR3, the DNA is TGTGCCACCAGCAGAGGAATCGGGGGGCAGGTAGAGCCCCAGCATTTT. Protein: CATSRGIGGQVEPQHF. Filled out from reference TRBV15 and TRBJ1-5, the complete variable domain reads DAMVIQNPRYQVTQFGKPVTLSCSQTLNHNVMYWYQQKSSQAPKLLFHYYDKDFNNEADTPDNFQSRRPNTSFCFLDIRSPGLGDTAMYLCATSRGIGGQVEPQHFGDGTRLSIL.

The chain recombines TRBV25-1 with TRBJ1-4; D not certain. This CDR3 contains 13 residues. Germline V lookup: CDR1 MGHDK, CDR2 SYGVNS. Trimming took 6 bases from V and 0 from J, leaving 5 bases between them. The CDR3 DNA follows: TGTGCCAGCAGACAGACAACTAATGAAAAACTGTTTTTT. It encodes CASRQTTNEKLFF. Supplemented by reference TRBV25-1 and TRBJ1-4, the full variable domain reads EADIYQTPRYLVIGTGKKITLECSQTMGHDKMYWYQQDPGMELHLIHYSYGVNSTEKGDLSSESTVSRIRTEHFPLTLESARPSHTSQYLCASRQTTNEKLFFGSGTQLSVL.

The chain joins TRBV7-2 to TRBJ2-2; unclear D gene. The CDR3 length is 13 residues. Looked up from germline, CDR1 is SGHTA and CDR2 is FQGNSA. The germline V and J ends were trimmed by 5 bases and 5 bases, with 9 bases remaining between them. This CDR3 reads CASSEDTTGELFF. The CDR3 DNA follows: TGTGCCAGCAGCGAAGACACGACCGGGGAGCTGTTTTTT. Together with reference TRBV7-2 and TRBJ2-2, the CDR3 gives the full variable domain: GAGVSQSPSNKVTEKGKDVELRCDPISGHTALYWYRQSLGQGLEFLIYFQGNSAPDKSGLPSDRFSAERTGGSVSTLTIQRTQQEDSAVYLCASSEDTTGELFFGEGSRLTVL.

The chain couples TRBV6-4 to TRBJ2-7; D gene ambiguous. This CDR3 has 15 amino acids. Deletions cut 0 bases from V and 5 bases from J, with 14 bases between. Germline CDR1 and CDR2: MRHNA and SNTAGT. CDR3 region: CASSDSLWWLHEQYF. The CDR3 coding sequence is TGTGCCAGCAGTGACTCGTTATGGTGGCTACACGAGCAGTACTTC.

This chain uses TRBV28 with TRBJ2-7; D is undetermined. The CDR3 spans 12 residues. Trimming pared 3 bases from V and 4 bases from J, leaving 7 bases between. The V gene's germline CDR1 is MDHEN and CDR2 SYDVKM. The CDR3 loop reads CASSFERYEQYF. The CDR3 coding sequence is TGTGCCAGCAGTTTCGAACGGTACGAGCAGTACTTC.

This clone was seen ten or more times. The same CDR3 also results from other DNA sequences found in this sample. The chain joins TRBV5-1 to TRBJ1-5; 7 bases fit TRBD1. The CDR3 contains 16 residues. The germline CDR1 and CDR2 sequences are SGHRS and YFSETQ. V dropped 4 bases and J dropped 0; count of bases not matched to a gene: 7. The CDR3 region has the DNA TGCGCCAGCAGCCCGGGACAGCCTTATAGCAATCAGCCCCAGCATTTT. It translates to CASSPGQPYSNQPQHF.

The V call is TRBV11-2, the J call TRBJ2-7; no reliable D call. CDR3 length: 12 amino acids. Germline-derived CDR1 and CDR2 are SGHAT and FQNNGV. With 3 bases removed from V and 6 bases from J, the gap between germline ends came to 9 bases. CDR3 DNA sequence: TGTGCCAGCAGCTTCGGGTTACGCGAGCAGTACTTC. Protein: CASSFGLREQYF.

The J gene is TRBJ2-3, the V gene TRBV30; a weak D match, TRBD1 (5 bases). Germline CDR1 reads GTSNPN; CDR2 reads SVGIG (reference sequence). The CDR3 totals 14 residues. V was clipped by 3 bases and J by 5 bases, with 15 bases between them. The chain's CDR3 is CAWRRQGFGDTQYF. The CDR3 nucleotides read TGTGCCTGGAGGAGGCAGGGTTTTGGAGATACGCAGTATTTT.

The chain recombines TRBV30 with TRBJ2-1, with a possible D match to TRBD1 (5 bases). V lost 2 bases, J lost 4 bases, and 18 bases lay in between. Germline V gene sequence: CDR1 GTSNPN, CDR2 SVGIG (reference sequence). The CDR3 consists of 16 residues. The DNA of the CDR3 is TGTGCCTGGAGTCCACTGGGGCAGGGTCGTTACAATGAGCAGTTCTTC. This encodes CAWSPLGQGRYNEQFF. Full variable domain (missing parts from reference TRBV30 and TRBJ2-1): SQTIHQWPATLVQPVGSPLSLECTVEGTSNPNLYWYRQAAGRGLQLLFYSVGIGQISSEVPQNLSASRPQDRQFILSSKKLLLSDSGFYLCAWSPLGQGRYNEQFFGPGTRLTVL.

A note on this clone: The same CDR3 is also encoded by other DNA sequences in this sample. This chain connects TRBV30 to TRBJ2-3; 10 nucleotides line up with TRBD2. In germline, CDR1 is GTSNPN, CDR2 SVGIG (reference sequence). The CDR3 totals 14 residues. After removal of 1 base from V and 6 bases from J, the junction contained 4 bases not matched to a gene. The CDR3 DNA reads TGTGCCTGGAGTGCTAGCGGGAGAGGCGATACGCAGTATTTT. This sequence encodes CAWSASGRGDTQYF.

Details on this clone: Other DNA sequences in this sample translate to the same CDR3. This chain connects TRBV9 to TRBJ2-7; D perhaps matches TRBD1 (6 bases). Trimming cost V 3 bases and J 4 bases, with 8 bases left between them. Germline V gives CDR1 SGDLS, CDR2 YYNGEE. CDR3 length: 12 amino acids. The CDR3 sequence: CASSATGYEQYF. The CDR3 nucleotides read TGTGCCAGCAGCGCCACAGGGTACGAGCAGTACTTC.

This chain connects TRBV2 to TRBJ1-2, with TRBD1 matching 9 bases. Trimming took 5 bases from V and 4 from J; bases not matched to a gene: 8. CDR1 and CDR2 from the germline V gene are SNHLY and FYNNEI. This CDR3 contains 15 residues. The CDR3 DNA reads TGTGCCAGCAGTTTCACTTCGGGACAGGGCTATGGCTACACCTTC. It encodes CASSFTSGQGYGYTF.

As to this clone: Other DNA sequences in this sample translate to the same CDR3. The chain carries TRBV19 and TRBJ1-5; D ambiguous. Per the germline V gene, CDR1 is LNHDA and CDR2 is SQIVND (reference sequence). Trimming shortened V by 0 bases and J by 4 bases, and 10 bases separated the two germline ends. This CDR3 contains 15 residues. The CDR3 region is CASSIEGGRNQPQHF. The CDR3 bases are TGTGCCAGTAGTATAGAAGGAGGCAGAAATCAGCCCCAGCATTTT.

V is TRBV5-4 and J is TRBJ2-3; TRBD2 matches at 11 bases. V lost 4 bases and J lost 8; bases outside the gene matches: 15. Germline lookup yields CDR1 SGHNT and CDR2 YYREEE (reference sequence). The CDR3 has 17 amino acids. In DNA, the CDR3 is TGTGCCAGCAGCGCCCGGTGGGTAGCGGGAGGGGACGCTACGCAGTATTTT. Protein sequence: CASSARWVAGGDATQYF.

The V and J genes are TRBV6-1 and TRBJ2-1, with D perhaps TRBD1 or TRBD2 (5 bases each). Trimming shortened V by 1 base and J by 0 bases, and 10 bases separated the two germline ends. The CDR3 has 16 residues. Germline CDR1 is MNHNS and CDR2 is SASEGT. Here the CDR3 reads CASSEDWGSSYNEQFF. CDR3 DNA sequence: TGTGCCAGCAGTGAAGACTGGGGGAGCTCCTACAATGAGCAGTTCTTC.

The gene calls are TRBV5-1 and TRBJ2-3, with D tentatively TRBD1 or TRBD2 (5 bases each). The V gene's germline CDR1 is SGHRS and CDR2 YFSETQ. This CDR3 region has 14 residues. V lost 0 bases, J lost 6 bases, and 11 bases lay in between. CDR3 sequence: CASSLDTGLDTQYF. The CDR3 DNA is TGCGCCAGCAGCTTGGACACGGGGCTGGATACGCAGTATTTT.

Concerning this clone itself: This sample includes further DNA sequences coding for the same CDR3. The rearrangement joins TRBV7-2 to TRBJ2-7; D may be TRBD2 (6 bases). The germline V and J ends were trimmed by 3 bases and 7 bases, with 10 bases remaining between them. Germline values: CDR1 SGHTA, CDR2 FQGNSA. The CDR3 totals 12 residues. The CDR3 loop is CASSLARGEQYF. In DNA form, the CDR3 reads TGTGCCAGCAGCTTGGCCCGGGGGGAGCAGTACTTC.

The chain recombines TRBV29-1 with TRBJ1-1; 8 nucleotides match TRBD1. The length of the CDR3 is 13 residues. With 6 bases clipped from V and 1 base from J, the junction kept 4 bases outside the gene matches. CDR1 is SQVTM, CDR2 ANQGSEA, per germline. This chain's CDR3 is CSVATGGNTEAFF. DNA of the CDR3: TGCAGCGTGGCCACAGGGGGGAACACTGAAGCTTTCTTT.

The gene calls are TRBV4-1 and TRBJ2-7, with a weak D call TRBD1 (6 bases). Germline V gives CDR1 MGHRA, CDR2 YSYEKL. This CDR3 has 15 residues. Trimming pared 4 bases from V and 0 bases from J, leaving 13 bases between. Here the CDR3 DNA reads TGCGCCAGCAGCCCCCGACAGGAATCCTCCTACGAGCAGTACTTC. Translation gives CASSPRQESSYEQYF.